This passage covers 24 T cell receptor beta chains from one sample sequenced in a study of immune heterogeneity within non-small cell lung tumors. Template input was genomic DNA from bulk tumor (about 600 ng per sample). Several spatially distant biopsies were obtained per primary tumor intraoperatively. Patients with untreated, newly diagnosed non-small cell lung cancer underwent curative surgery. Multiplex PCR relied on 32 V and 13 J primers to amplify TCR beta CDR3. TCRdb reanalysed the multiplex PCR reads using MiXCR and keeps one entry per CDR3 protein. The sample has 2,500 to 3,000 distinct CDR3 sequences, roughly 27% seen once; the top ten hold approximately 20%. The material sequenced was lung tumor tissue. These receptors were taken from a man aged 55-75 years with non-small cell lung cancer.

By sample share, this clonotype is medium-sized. The CDR3 sequence is CASSLYASGSVSYEQYF. The CDR3 DNA is TGCGCCAGCAGCTTGTACGCTAGCGGGAGTGTATCCTACGAGCAGTACTTC. This chain joins TRBV5-1 and TRBJ2-7; 10 bases line up with TRBD2. The germline CDR1 and CDR2 sequences are SGHRS and YFSETQ. The CDR3 is 17 residues long. V trimming: 1 base; J trimming: 1 base; junction bases outside the gene matches: 8.

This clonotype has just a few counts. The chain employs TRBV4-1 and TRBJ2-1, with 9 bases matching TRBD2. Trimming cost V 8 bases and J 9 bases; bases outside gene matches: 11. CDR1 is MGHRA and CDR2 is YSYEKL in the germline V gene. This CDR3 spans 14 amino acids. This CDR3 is CASSKVAGEGEQFF. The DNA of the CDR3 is TGCGCCAGCTCCAAGGTAGCGGGAGAAGGTGAGCAGTTCTTC.

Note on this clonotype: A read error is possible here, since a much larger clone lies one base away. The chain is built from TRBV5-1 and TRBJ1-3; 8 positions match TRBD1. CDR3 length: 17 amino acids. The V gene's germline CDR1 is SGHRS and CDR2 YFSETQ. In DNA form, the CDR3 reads TGCGCCAGCAGCTTGGCTTCCGGGACAGGAGGTGGAAACACCATGTATTTT. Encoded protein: CASSLASGTGGGNTMYF.

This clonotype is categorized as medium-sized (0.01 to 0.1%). This chain's CDR3 is CASSFRANEKLFF. DNA of the CDR3: TGTGCCAGCAGTTTCAGGGCGAATGAAAAACTGTTTTTT. The genes are TRBV12-3 or TRBV12-4 and TRBJ1-4; D is possibly TRBD1 (5 bases). Trimming shortened V by 3 bases and J by 5 bases, and 7 bases separated the two germline ends. The CDR3 runs to 13 residues.

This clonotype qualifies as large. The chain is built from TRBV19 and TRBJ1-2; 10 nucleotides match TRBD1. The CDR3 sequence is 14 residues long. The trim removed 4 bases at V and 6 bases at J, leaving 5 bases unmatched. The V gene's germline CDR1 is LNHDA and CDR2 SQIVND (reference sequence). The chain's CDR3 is CASSKRQGANGYTF. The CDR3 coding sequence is TGTGCCAGTAGTAAAAGACAGGGGGCGAATGGCTACACCTTC. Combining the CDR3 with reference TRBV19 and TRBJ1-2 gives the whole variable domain DGGITQSPKYLFRKEGQNVTLSCEQNLNHDAMYWYRQDPGQGLRLIYYSQIVNDFQKGDIAEGYSVSREKKESFPLTVTSAQKNPTAFYLCASSKRQGANGYTFGSGTRLTVV.

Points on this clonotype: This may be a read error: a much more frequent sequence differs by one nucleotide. The CDR3 DNA reads TGTGCCAGCAGTTTTACAGGGGCAGTTAGCTATGGCTACACCTTC. Residues: CASSFTGAVSYGYTF. The chain is built from TRBV28 and TRBJ1-2; 7 bases match TRBD1. The CDR3 extends over 15 amino acids. With 3 bases clipped from V and 4 bases from J, the junction kept 8 bases outside the gene matches. The germline CDR1 and CDR2 sequences are MDHEN and SYDVKM.

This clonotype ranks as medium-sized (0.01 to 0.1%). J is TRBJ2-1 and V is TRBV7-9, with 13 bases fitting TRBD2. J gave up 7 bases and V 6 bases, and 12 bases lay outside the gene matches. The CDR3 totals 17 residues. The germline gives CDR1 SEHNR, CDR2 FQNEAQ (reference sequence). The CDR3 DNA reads TGTGCCAGCAGTTACGGACTAGCGGGAGTCTCTAGGAATGAGCAGTTCTTC. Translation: CASSYGLAGVSRNEQFF.

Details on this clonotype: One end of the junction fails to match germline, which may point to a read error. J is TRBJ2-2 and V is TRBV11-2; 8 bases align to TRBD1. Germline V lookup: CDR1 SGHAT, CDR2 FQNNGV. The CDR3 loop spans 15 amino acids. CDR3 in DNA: TGTGCCAGCAGCCCCACAGGGGGTAGCACCCGGGAGCTGTTTTTT. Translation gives CASSPTGGSTRELFF.

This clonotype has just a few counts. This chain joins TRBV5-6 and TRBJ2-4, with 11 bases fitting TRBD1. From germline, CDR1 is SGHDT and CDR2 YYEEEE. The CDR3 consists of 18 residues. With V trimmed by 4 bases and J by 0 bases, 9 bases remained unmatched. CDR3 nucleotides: TGTGCCAGCAGCCTCCTGGACAGGGGGCGCAAAGCCAAAAACATTCAGTACTTC. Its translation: CASSLLDRGRKAKNIQYF. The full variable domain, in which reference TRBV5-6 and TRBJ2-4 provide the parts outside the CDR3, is DAGVTQSPTHLIKTRGQQVTLRCSPKSGHDTVSWYQQALGQGPQFIFQYYEEEERQRGNFPDRFSGHQFPNYSSELNVNALLLGDSALYLCASSLLDRGRKAKNIQYFGAGTRLSVL.

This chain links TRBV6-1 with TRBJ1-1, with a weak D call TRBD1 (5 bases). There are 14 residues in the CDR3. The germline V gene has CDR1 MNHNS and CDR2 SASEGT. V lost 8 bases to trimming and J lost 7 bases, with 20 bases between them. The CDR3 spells CASGYRTGSGEAFF. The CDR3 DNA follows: TGTGCCAGCGGGTACAGGACGGGTTCAGGTGAAGCTTTCTTT.

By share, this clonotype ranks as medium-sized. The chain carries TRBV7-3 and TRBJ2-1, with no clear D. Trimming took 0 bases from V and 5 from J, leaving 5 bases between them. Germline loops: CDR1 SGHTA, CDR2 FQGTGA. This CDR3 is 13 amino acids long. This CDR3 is CASSLTRDNEQFF. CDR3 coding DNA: TGTGCCAGCAGCTTAACTCGAGACAATGAGCAGTTCTTC.

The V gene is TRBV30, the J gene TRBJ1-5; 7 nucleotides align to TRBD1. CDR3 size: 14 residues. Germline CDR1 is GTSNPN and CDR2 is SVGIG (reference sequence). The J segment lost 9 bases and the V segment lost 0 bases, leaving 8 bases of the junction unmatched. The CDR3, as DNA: TGTGCCTGGAGTGTAGGGCAGGGGGTTGCGCCCCAGCATTTT. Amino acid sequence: CAWSVGQGVAPQHF. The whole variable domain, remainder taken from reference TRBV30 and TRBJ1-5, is SQTIHQWPATLVQPVGSPLSLECTVEGTSNPNLYWYRQAAGRGLQLLFYSVGIGQISSEVPQNLSASRPQDRQFILSSKKLLLSDSGFYLCAWSVGQGVAPQHFGDGTRLSIL.

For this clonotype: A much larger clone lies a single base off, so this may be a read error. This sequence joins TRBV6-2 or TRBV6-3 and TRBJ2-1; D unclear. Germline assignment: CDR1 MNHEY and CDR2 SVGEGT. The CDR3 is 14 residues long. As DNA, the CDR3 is TGTTCCAGCAGCCCCCGAGAAGGGTCCAATGAGCAGTTCTTC. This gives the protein CSSSPREGSNEQFF.

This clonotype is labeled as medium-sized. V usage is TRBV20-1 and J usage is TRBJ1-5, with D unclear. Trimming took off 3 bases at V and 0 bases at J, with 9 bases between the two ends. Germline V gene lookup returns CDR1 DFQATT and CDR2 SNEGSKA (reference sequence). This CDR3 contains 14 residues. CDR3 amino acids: CSASGENSNQPQHF. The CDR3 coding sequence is TGCAGTGCTAGTGGGGAGAATAGCAATCAGCCCCAGCATTTT.

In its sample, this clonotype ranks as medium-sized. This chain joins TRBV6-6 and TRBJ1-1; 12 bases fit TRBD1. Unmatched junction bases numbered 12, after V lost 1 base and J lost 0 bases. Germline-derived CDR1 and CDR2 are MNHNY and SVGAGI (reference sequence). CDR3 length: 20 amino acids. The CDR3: CASSYLFSGTGGIMNTEAFF. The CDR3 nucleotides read TGTGCCAGCAGTTACTTGTTCTCGGGGACAGGGGGCATTATGAACACTGAAGCTTTCTTT.

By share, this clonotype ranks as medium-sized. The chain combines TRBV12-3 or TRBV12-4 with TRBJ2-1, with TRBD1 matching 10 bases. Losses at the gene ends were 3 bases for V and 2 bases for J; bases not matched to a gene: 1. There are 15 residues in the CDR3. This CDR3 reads CASSFGQGAYNEQFF. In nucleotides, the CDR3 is TGTGCCAGCAGTTTCGGACAGGGGGCCTACAATGAGCAGTTCTTC.

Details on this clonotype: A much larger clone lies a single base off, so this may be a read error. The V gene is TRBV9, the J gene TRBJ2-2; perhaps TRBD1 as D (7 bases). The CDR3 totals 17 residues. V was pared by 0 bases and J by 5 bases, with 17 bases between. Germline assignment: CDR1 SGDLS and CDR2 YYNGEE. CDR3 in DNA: TGTGCCAGCAGCGTAGCGGGGGCAGGGGGAGAGACCGGGGAGCTGTTTTTT. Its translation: CASSVAGAGGETGELFF. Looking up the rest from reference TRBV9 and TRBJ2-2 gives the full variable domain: DSGVTQTPKHLITATGQRVTLRCSPRSGDLSVYWYQQSLDQGLQFLIQYYNGEERAKGNILERFSAQQFPDLHSELNLSSLELGDSALYFCASSVAGAGGETGELFFGEGSRLTVL.

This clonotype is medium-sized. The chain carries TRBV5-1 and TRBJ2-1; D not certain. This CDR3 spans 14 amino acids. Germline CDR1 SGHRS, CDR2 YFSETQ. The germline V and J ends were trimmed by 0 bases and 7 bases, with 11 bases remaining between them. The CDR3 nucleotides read TGCGCCAGCAGCTTGGCCGGGTGGCCGAATGAGCAGTTCTTC. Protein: CASSLAGWPNEQFF.

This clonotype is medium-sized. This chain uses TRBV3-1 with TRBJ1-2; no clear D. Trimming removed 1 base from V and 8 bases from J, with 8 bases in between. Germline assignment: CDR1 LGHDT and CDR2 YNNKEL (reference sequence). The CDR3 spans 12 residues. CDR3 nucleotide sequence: TGTGCCAGCAGCCAAGCCCCGTTCGGCTACACCTTC. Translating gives CASSQAPFGYTF.

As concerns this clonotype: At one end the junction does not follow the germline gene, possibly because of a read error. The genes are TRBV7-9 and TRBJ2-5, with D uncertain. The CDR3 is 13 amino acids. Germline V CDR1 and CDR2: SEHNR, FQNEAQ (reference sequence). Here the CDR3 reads CASSPASLETQYF. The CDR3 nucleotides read TGTGCCAGCAGCCCCGCGAGTCTAGAGACACAGTACTTC.

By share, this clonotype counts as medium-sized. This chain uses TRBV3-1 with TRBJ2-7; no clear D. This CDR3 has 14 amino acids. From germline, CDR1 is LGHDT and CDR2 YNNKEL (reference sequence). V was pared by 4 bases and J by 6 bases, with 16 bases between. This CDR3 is CASSRAWESFEQYF. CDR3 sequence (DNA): TGTGCCAGCAGCCGGGCCTGGGAAAGTTTCGAGCAGTACTTC.

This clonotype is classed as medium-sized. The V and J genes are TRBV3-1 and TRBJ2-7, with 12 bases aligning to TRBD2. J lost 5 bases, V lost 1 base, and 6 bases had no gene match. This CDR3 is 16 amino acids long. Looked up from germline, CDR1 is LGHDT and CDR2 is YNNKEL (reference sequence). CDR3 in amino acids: CASSQVSLAGGNEQYF. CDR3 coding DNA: TGTGCCAGCAGCCAAGTGAGTCTAGCGGGAGGGAACGAGCAGTACTTC.

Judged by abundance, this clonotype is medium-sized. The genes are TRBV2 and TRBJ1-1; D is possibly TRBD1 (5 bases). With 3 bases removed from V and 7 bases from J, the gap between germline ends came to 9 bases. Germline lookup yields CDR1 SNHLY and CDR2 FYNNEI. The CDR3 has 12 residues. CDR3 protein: CASSDRQGEAFF. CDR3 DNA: TGTGCCAGCAGTGATCGGCAGGGTGAAGCTTTCTTT.

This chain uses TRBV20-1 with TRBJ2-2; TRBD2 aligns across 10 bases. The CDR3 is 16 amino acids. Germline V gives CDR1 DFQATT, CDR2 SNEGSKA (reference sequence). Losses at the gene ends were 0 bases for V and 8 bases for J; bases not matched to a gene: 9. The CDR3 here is CSARDPGLAGVGELFF. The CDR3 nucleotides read TGCAGTGCTAGAGATCCCGGGCTAGCGGGAGTTGGGGAGCTGTTTTTT.